This T cell receptor (beta chain) derives from a study of T cell responses to AZD1222 COVID-19 vaccine. The germline V gene encodes CDR1 SGHRS and CDR2 YFSETQ. V gave up 3 bases and J gave up 0 bases; unmatched junction bases: 5. The CDR3 is 16 residues long. TCRdb keeps only in-frame clones here, not all; method: immunoSEQ multiplex PCR. The sample lists approximately 92,000 clones; under 95% were seen once. General study findings and limits: Two AZD1222 administrations were followed by greater Spike-specific TCR breadth and depth.

Remarks on this clone: Its antigen is undetermined.

The material sequenced was peripheral blood, taken on day 0 of AZD1222 vaccination. This chain connects TRBV5-1 to TRBJ1-3, with 8 positions matching TRBD1. The TCR sequence derives from an adult in good health. The DNA of the CDR3 is TGCGCCAGCAGCTGGAACACAGGGGGCTCTGGAAACACCATATATTTT. Its translation: CASSWNTGGSGNTIYF.